Listed below are T cell receptor beta chains from one sample, sequenced in a study of T-cell memory formation after mild COVID-19. TCRdb reprocessed the 5' RACE reads via MiXCR and lists one record per CDR3 protein. The table has tens of thousands of distinct CDR3 sequences, roughly 15% seen once. Sequences were obtained from PBMCs or a T cell subset sorted from them (not recorded which). The origin of the receptors is a man between 18 and 35 years old who had mild COVID-19 (a few samples of this study predate the infection). Cell type and time point are not known. The CDR3 runs from the conserved cysteine through the conserved F or W. A D gene is named only where the DNA matches it firmly. Part of the rows lack a size; the others show once, few, many or a class for expanded clones.

clone_size,j_call,d_call,v_call,cdr3_aa,cdr3_nt
many,TRBJ1-1,NA,TRBV7-2,CASSLVGPFSFF,TGTGCCAGCAGCTTAGTCGGGCCTTTTTCTTTCTTT
many,TRBJ2-7,TRBD1,TRBV7-8,CASQGDSATYEQYF,TGTGCCAGCCAGGGGGACAGCGCAACCTACGAGCAGTACTTC
many,TRBJ2-7,NA,TRBV12-3/TRBV12-4,CASSTTGADSYEQYF,TGTGCCAGCAGTACAACGGGGGCCGACTCCTACGAGCAGTACTTC
few,TRBJ2-3,TRBD1,TRBV7-8,CASRWDTGADTQYF,TGTGCCAGCCGATGGGACACAGGGGCAGATACGCAGTATTTT
few,TRBJ1-2,TRBD1,TRBV29-1,CSALGQGYGYTF,TGCAGCGCCCTGGGACAGGGATATGGCTACACCTTC
few,TRBJ2-3,NA,TRBV6-5,CASSYSSNRADTQYF,TGTGCCAGCAGTTACTCGAGTAACAGGGCAGATACGCAGTATTTT
NA,TRBJ2-3,NA,TRBV28,CASSWTDTSDTQYF,TGTGCCAGCAGTTGGACAGATACATCAGATACGCAGTATTTT
few,TRBJ1-1,NA,TRBV7-9,CASSSLDAQMNTEAFF,TGTGCCAGCAGCTCCCTAGATGCGCAAATGAACACTGAAGCTTTCTTT
few,TRBJ1-1,TRBD1,TRBV6-5,CASSYTVTGEAFF,TGTGCCAGCAGTTACACGGTGACAGGGGAAGCTTTCTTT
NA,TRBJ2-4,NA,TRBV4-3,CASSQDSILAKNIQYF,TGCGCCAGCAGCCAAGATTCGATCCTAGCCAAAAACATTCAGTACTTC
few,TRBJ2-1,TRBD1,TRBV9,CASSLTTGPREQFF,TGTGCCAGCAGCTTGACGACAGGGCCCCGGGAGCAGTTCTTC
NA,TRBJ2-7,TRBD1,TRBV5-4,CASSVAQGAFDEQYF,TGTGCCAGCAGCGTGGCGCAGGGGGCTTTCGACGAGCAGTACTTC
few,TRBJ1-1,NA,TRBV6-2/TRBV6-3,CARSYLNTEAFF,TGTGCCCGCAGTTACCTTAACACTGAAGCTTTCTTT
NA,TRBJ2-7,NA,TRBV30,CAWRAGRYEQYF,TGTGCCTGGCGGGCAGGGCGGTACGAGCAGTACTTC
NA,TRBJ2-1,NA,TRBV4-3,CASSQDPAGAYEQFF,TGCGCCAGCAGCCAAGATCCTGCAGGGGCGTATGAGCAGTTCTTC
few,TRBJ2-3,TRBD1,TRBV4-1,CASSQELGGWSDTQYF,TGCGCCAGCAGCCAAGAGTTAGGGGGCTGGTCAGATACGCAGTATTTT
few,TRBJ2-5,TRBD1,TRBV27,CASSLTGALQETQYF,TGTGCCAGCAGTTTAACAGGGGCGCTGCAAGAGACCCAGTACTTC
few,TRBJ2-3,NA,TRBV27,CASSLLAADTQYF,TGTGCCAGCAGTTTGCTAGCCGCAGATACGCAGTATTTT
NA,TRBJ1-1,NA,TRBV4-1,CASSQGGGEAFF,TGCGCCAGCAGCCAAGGGGGCGGCGAGGCTTTCTTT
few,TRBJ1-6,TRBD1,TRBV5-1,CASKLIGTGMNSPLHF,TGCGCCAGCAAATTGATCGGGACAGGGATGAATTCACCCCTCCACTTT
NA,TRBJ1-4,TRBD1,TRBV2,CASIRDSDEKLFF,TGTGCCAGTATCCGGGACAGTGACGAAAAACTGTTTTTT
few,TRBJ1-5,NA,TRBV7-2,CASSWGSYSNQPQHF,TGTGCCAGCAGCTGGGGGAGCTATAGCAATCAGCCCCAGCATTTT
few,TRBJ1-1,TRBD1,TRBV7-2,CASSFATGRNTEAFF,TGTGCCAGCAGCTTTGCGACAGGGCGCAACACTGAAGCTTTCTTT
NA,TRBJ2-2,NA,TRBV11-2,CASSLQGPNTGELFF,TGTGCCAGCAGCTTACAGGGCCCGAACACCGGGGAGCTGTTTTTT
many,TRBJ1-1,NA,TRBV29-1,CSVSRMNTEAFF,TGCAGCGTTTCAAGAATGAACACTGAAGCTTTCTTT
few,TRBJ2-5,NA,TRBV9,CASSRTTQETQYF,TGTGCCAGCAGCCGAACTACCCAAGAGACCCAGTACTTC
once,TRBJ1-1,NA,TRBV7-8,CASSQQSRGNTEAFF,TGTGCCAGCAGCCAACAATCTAGGGGGAACACTGAAGCTTTCTTT
once,TRBJ2-3,NA,TRBV4-1,CASSQAGLGGGTTDTQYF,TGCGCCAGCAGCCAAGCAGGACTAGGGGGGGGGACGACAGATACGCAGTATTTT
few,TRBJ2-5,NA,TRBV7-3,CASSLGAAGQETQYF,TGTGCCAGCAGCCTAGGGGCGGCGGGACAAGAGACCCAGTACTTC
few,TRBJ2-2,TRBD1,TRBV12-3/TRBV12-4,CASSLAGGQGTGELFF,TGTGCCAGCAGTTTAGCAGGCGGACAGGGTACCGGGGAGCTGTTTTTT
medium-sized,TRBJ1-3,TRBD1,TRBV7-8,CASSLVGTGVYDTIYF,TGTGCCAGCAGCTTAGTGGGGACAGGGGTCTATGACACCATATATTTT
many,TRBJ2-5,NA,TRBV7-3,CASSPDQGETQYF,TGTGCCAGCAGCCCCGATCAAGGGGAGACCCAGTACTTC
few,TRBJ1-5,NA,TRBV6-6,CASSYPGGEGQPQHF,TGTGCCAGCAGTTACCCGGGGGGGGAAGGCCAGCCCCAGCATTTT
NA,TRBJ2-7,TRBD2,TRBV27,CASSSLAGGFSYEQYF,TGTGCCAGCAGTTCGCTAGCGGGGGGTTTCTCCTACGAGCAGTACTTC
few,TRBJ1-1,TRBD1,TRBV19,CASSEDRGMNTEAFF,TGTGCCAGTAGCGAGGACAGGGGGATGAACACTGAAGCTTTCTTT
few,TRBJ1-1,NA,TRBV7-4,CASSPHTNTEAFF,TGTGCCAGCAGCCCTCATACAAACACTGAAGCTTTCTTT
NA,TRBJ1-4,NA,TRBV20-1,CSASQSVATNEKLFF,TGCAGTGCTAGTCAGTCGGTTGCAACTAATGAAAAACTGTTTTTT
NA,TRBJ2-5,NA,TRBV12-3/TRBV12-4,CASRSDQETQYF,TGTGCCAGCAGGTCTGACCAAGAGACCCAGTACTTC
few,TRBJ2-1,NA,TRBV27,CASSFAESAYNEQFF,TGTGCCAGCAGTTTTGCCGAAAGTGCCTACAATGAGCAGTTCTTC
few,TRBJ1-1,NA,TRBV12-3/TRBV12-4,CASSSVIGAGTEAFF,TGTGCCAGCAGTTCAGTTATAGGGGCGGGCACTGAAGCTTTCTTT
NA,TRBJ1-3,NA,TRBV7-9,CASSPVVAQINSGNTIYF,TGTGCCAGCAGCCCGGTAGTCGCCCAGATCAACTCTGGAAACACCATATATTTT